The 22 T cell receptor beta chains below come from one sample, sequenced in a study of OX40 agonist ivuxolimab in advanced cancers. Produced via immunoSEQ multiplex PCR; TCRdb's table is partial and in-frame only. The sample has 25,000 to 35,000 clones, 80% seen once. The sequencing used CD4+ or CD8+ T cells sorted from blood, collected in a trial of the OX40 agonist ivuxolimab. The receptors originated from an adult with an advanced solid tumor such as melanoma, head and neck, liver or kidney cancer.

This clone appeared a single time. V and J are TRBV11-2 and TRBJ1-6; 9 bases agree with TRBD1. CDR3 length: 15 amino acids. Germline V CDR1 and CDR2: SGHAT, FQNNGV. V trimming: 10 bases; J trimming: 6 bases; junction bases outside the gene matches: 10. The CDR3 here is CATRRGDRANSPLHF. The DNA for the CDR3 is TGTGCCACCCGTAGGGGGGACAGGGCTAATTCACCCCTCCACTTT.

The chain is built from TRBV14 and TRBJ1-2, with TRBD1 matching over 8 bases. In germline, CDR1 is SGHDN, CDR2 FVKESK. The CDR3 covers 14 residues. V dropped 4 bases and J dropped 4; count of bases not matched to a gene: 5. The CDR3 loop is CASSLGQGTYGYTF. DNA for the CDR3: TGTGCCAGCAGCCTCGGACAGGGAACCTATGGCTACACCTTC.

The CDR3 bases are TGCGCCAGCAGCCAGACCGGACAGGGGGCCTATGAGCAGTTCTTC. Translating gives CASSQTGQGAYEQFF. The chain recombines TRBV5-1 with TRBJ2-1; 11 positions match TRBD1. There are 15 residues in the CDR3. Trimming cost V 4 bases and J 8 bases; bases outside gene matches: 8. CDR1 is SGHRS, CDR2 YFSETQ, per germline.

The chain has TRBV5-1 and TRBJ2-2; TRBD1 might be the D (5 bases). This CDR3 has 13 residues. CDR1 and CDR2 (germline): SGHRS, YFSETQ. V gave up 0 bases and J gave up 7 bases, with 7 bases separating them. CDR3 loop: CASSLGGGGELFF. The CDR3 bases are TGCGCCAGCAGCTTGGGGGGCGGCGGGGAGCTGTTTTTT.

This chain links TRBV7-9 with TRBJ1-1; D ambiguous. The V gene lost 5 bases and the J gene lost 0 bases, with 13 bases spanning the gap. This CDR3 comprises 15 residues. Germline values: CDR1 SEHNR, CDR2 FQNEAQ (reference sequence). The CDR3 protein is CASSPPGRMNTEAFF. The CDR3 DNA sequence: TGTGCCAGCAGCCCACCCGGGCGGATGAACACTGAAGCTTTCTTT.

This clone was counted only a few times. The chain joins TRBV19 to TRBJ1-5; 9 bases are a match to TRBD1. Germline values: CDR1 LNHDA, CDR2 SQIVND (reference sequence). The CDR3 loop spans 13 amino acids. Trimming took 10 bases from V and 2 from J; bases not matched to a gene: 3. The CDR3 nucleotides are TGTGCCACCCGGGACAGGGGCAATCAGCCCCAGCATTTT. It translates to CATRDRGNQPQHF.

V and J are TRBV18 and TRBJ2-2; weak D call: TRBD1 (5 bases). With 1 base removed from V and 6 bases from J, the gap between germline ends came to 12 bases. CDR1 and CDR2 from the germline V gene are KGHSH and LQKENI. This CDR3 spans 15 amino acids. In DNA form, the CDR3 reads TGTGCCAGCTCACCACGTCAGGGTCTTTCCGGGGAGCTGTTTTTT. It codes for CASSPRQGLSGELFF.

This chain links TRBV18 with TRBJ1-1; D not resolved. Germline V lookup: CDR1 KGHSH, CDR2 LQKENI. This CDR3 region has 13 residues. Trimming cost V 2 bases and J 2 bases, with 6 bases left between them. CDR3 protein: CASSPNRNTEAFF. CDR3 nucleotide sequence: TGTGCCAGCTCACCAAACAGAAACACTGAAGCTTTCTTT.

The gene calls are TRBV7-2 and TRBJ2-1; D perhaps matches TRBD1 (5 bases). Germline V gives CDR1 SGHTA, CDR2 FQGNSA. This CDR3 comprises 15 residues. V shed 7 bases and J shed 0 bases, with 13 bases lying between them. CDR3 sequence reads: CASTTPGFSYNEQFF. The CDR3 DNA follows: TGTGCCAGCACCACGCCAGGGTTCTCCTACAATGAGCAGTTCTTC.

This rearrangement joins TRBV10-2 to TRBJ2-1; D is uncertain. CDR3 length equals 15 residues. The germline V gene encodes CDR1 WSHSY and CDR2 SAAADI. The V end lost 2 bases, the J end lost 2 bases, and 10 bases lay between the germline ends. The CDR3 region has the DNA TGCGCCAGCAGTGAGCTGGACGGAACCTACAATGAGCAGTTCTTC. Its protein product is CASSELDGTYNEQFF.

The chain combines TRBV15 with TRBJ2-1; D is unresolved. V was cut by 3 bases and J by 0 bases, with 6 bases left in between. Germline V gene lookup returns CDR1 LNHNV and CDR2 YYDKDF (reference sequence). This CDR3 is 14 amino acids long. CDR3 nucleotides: TGTGCCACCAGCAGGGGTGGCTCCTACAATGAGCAGTTCTTC. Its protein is CATSRGGSYNEQFF.

CDR3 nucleotide sequence: TGTGCCAGCAGCCAAGTCCAGGGTGGGTCAGGGACCCAGTACTTC. This codes for CASSQVQGGSGTQYF. The rearrangement links TRBV14 to TRBJ2-5; D possibly corresponds to TRBD1 (5 bases). This CDR3 has 15 residues. Trimming shortened V by 1 base and J by 7 bases, and 16 bases separated the two germline ends. CDR1 and CDR2 (germline): SGHDN, FVKESK.

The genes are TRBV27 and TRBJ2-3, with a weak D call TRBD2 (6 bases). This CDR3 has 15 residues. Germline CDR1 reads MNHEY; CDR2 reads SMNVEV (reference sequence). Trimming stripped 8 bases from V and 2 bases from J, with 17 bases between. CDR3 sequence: CASGRGSGLTDTQYF. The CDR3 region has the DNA TGTGCCAGCGGCCGGGGGTCGGGACTCACAGATACGCAGTATTTT.

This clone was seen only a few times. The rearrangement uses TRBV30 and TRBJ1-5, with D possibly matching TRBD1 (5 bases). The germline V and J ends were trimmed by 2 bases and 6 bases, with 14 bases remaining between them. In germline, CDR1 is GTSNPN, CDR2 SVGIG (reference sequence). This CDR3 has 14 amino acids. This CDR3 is CAWSRRREGQPQHF. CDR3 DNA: TGTGCCTGGAGTCGGCGCAGGGAGGGTCAGCCCCAGCATTTT.

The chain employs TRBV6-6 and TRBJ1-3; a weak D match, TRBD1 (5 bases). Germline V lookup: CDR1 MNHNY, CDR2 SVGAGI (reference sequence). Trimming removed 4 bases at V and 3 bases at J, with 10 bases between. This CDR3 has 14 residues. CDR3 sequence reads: CASSSPRDGNTIYF. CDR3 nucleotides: TGTGCCAGCAGTTCCCCCAGGGATGGAAACACCATATATTTT.

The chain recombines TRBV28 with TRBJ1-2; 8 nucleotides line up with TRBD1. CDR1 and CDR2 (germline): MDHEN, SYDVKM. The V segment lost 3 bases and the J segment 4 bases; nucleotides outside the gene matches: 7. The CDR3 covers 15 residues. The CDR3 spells CASSLVTGGAYGYTF. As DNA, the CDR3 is TGTGCCAGCAGTTTGGTCACAGGGGGTGCCTATGGCTACACCTTC.

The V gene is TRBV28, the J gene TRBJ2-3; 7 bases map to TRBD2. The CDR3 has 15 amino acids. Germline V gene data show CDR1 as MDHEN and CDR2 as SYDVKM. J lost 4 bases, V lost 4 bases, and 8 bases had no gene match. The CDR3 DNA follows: TGTGCCAGCAGTTCCCATCCCCGGGGGGCAGATACGCAGTATTTT. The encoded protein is CASSSHPRGADTQYF.

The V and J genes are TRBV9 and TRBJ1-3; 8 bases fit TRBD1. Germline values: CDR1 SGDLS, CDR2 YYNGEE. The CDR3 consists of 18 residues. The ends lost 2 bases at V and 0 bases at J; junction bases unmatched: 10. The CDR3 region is CASSVSPGTGLSGNTIYF. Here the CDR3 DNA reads TGTGCCAGCAGCGTCTCCCCCGGGACAGGTCTCTCTGGAAACACCATATATTTT. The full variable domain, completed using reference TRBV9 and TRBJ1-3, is DSGVTQTPKHLITATGQRVTLRCSPRSGDLSVYWYQQSLDQGLQFLIQYYNGEERAKGNILERFSAQQFPDLHSELNLSSLELGDSALYFCASSVSPGTGLSGNTIYFGEGSWLTVV.

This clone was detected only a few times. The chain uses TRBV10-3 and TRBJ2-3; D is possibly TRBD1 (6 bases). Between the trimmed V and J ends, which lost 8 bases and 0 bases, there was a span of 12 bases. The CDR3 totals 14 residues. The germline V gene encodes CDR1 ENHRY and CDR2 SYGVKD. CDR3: CAISWDTSTDTQYF. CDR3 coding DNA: TGTGCCATCTCTTGGGACACTAGCACAGATACGCAGTATTTT.

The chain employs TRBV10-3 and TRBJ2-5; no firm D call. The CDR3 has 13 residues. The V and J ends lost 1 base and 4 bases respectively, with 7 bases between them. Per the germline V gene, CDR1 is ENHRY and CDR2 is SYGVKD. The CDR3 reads CAISEWGRETQYF. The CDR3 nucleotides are TGTGCCATCAGTGAGTGGGGTCGAGAGACCCAGTACTTC.

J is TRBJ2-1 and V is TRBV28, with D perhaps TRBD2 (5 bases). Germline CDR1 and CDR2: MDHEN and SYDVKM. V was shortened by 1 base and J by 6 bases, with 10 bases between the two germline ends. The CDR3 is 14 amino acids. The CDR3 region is CASSLSARGNEQFF. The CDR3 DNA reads TGTGCCAGCAGTTTATCGGCCCGGGGCAATGAGCAGTTCTTC.

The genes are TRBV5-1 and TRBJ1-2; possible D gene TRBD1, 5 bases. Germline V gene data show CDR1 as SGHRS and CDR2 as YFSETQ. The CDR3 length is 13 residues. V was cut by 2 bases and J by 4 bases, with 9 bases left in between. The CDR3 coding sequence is TGCGCCAGCAGCTTCCGGGACGGCTATGGCTACACCTTC. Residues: CASSFRDGYGYTF. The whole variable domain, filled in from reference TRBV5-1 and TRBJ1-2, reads KAGVTQTPRYLIKTRGQQVTLSCSPISGHRSVSWYQQTPGQGLQFLFEYFSETQRNKGNFPGRFSGRQFSNSRSEMNVSTLELGDSALYLCASSFRDGYGYTFGSGTRLTVV.